The T cell receptor (beta chain) under discussion was sequenced for a study of PD-L1 blockade in urothelial cancer. Study in general: Twenty-five of the 29 patients were men with bladder-origin urothelial cancer. At 3 weeks (second dose) and 6 weeks after starting treatment, blood was analyzed.

The CDR3 has 16 amino acids. Germline lookup yields CDR1 ENHRY and CDR2 SYGVKD. Unmatched junction bases numbered 4, after V lost 0 bases and J lost 3 bases. Time point indicated: pretreatment peripheral blood. Some clones are missing from TCRdb's copy, which holds only in-frame ones; the method was immunoSEQ multiplex PCR. The repertoire consists of about 57,000 clones, with roughly four fifths occurring once and the leading ten covering around 5.7%. Study outcomes and limitations: Durable benefit accompanied greater 3-week expansion of tumor-associated blood clones. Pretreatment clonality of the blood TCR repertoire below the median was predictive of superior survival.

In the case of this clone: Its antigen is not identified.

This specimen consisted of PBMCs, obtained around atezolizumab (anti-PD-L1) treatment. The V and J genes are TRBV10-3 and TRBJ2-1, with 8 bases lining up with TRBD2. The source of this sequence is a man in his 70s with urothelial cancer. This CDR3 is CAISESGREGYNEQFF. In DNA form, the CDR3 reads TGTGCCATCAGTGAGTCGGGACGGGAGGGCTACAATGAGCAGTTCTTC.